A single sample gave rise to the 20 T cell receptor beta chains below, sequenced in a study of blood T cell repertoires in COVID-19. The method was immunoSEQ multiplex PCR; TCRdb's version includes in-frame clones alone and lacks a portion of them. This sample has tens of thousands of clones, with around 86% found just once. Sequencing used peripheral blood. All receptors come from an elderly woman with acute or convalescent COVID-19.

In this sample, this clone turned up once. The J gene is TRBJ1-2, the V gene TRBV19; no clear D gene. The ends were cut back, 9 bases at V and 5 bases at J, with 13 bases in the middle. Looked up from germline, CDR1 is LNHDA and CDR2 is SQIVND (reference sequence). The CDR3 totals 12 residues. CDR3 region: CASAPRIYGYTF. In nucleotides, the CDR3 is TGTGCCAGCGCGCCCAGGATTTATGGCTACACCTTC.

This chain connects TRBV19 to TRBJ1-6; D unclear. This CDR3 is built from 14 residues. Germline values: CDR1 LNHDA, CDR2 SQIVND (reference sequence). Trimming removed 3 bases at V and 9 bases at J, with 12 bases between. The CDR3 DNA reads as TGTGCCAGTAGTATCGAGGGTGTCGGTTCACCCCTCCACTTT. Translating gives CASSIEGVGSPLHF.

This sequence joins TRBV27 and TRBJ1-4, with D perhaps TRBD1 (6 bases). This CDR3 comprises 15 residues. CDR1 and CDR2 from the germline V gene are MNHEY and SMNVEV (reference sequence). Trimming took 6 bases from V and 4 from J, leaving 15 bases between them. CDR3 region: CASRVGQTINEKLFF. CDR3 DNA: TGTGCCAGCAGGGTAGGACAGACTATTAATGAAAAACTGTTTTTT.

The gene calls are TRBV20-1 and TRBJ2-4, with 9 bases fitting TRBD2. The CDR3 runs to 15 residues. Losses at the gene ends were 4 bases for V and 6 bases for J; bases not matched to a gene: 10. CDR1 is DFQATT and CDR2 is SNEGSKA in the germline V gene (reference sequence). CDR3 residues: CSATEAGGRLNIQYF. The CDR3 coding sequence is TGCAGTGCTACTGAGGCGGGAGGGCGCCTAAACATTCAGTACTTC.

This chain links TRBV30 with TRBJ2-3, with 10 positions matching TRBD2. Germline CDR1 reads GTSNPN; CDR2 reads SVGIG (reference sequence). The CDR3 is made up of 16 amino acids. J gave up 6 bases and V 0 bases, and 9 bases lay outside the gene matches. CDR3 region: CAWSVHSGGSGDTQYF. In DNA, the CDR3 is TGTGCCTGGAGTGTACATAGCGGGGGGTCCGGGGATACGCAGTATTTT.

This chain links TRBV6-2 or TRBV6-3 with TRBJ2-3, with 11 nucleotides matching TRBD2. The CDR3 has 17 residues. V trimming: 4 bases; J trimming: 5 bases; junction bases outside the gene matches: 11. In germline, CDR1 is MNHEY, CDR2 SVGEGT. Here the CDR3 reads CASSWQTSGADGDTQYF. CDR3 nucleotide sequence: TGTGCCAGCAGTTGGCAGACTAGCGGGGCTGACGGAGATACGCAGTATTTT.

Only one count was recorded for this clone. The rearrangement uses TRBV5-4 and TRBJ1-3, with TRBD1 identical over 8 bases. The CDR3 extends over 16 amino acids. Unmatched junction bases numbered 6, after V lost 4 bases and J lost 0 bases. CDR1 SGHNT and CDR2 YYREEE come from the germline V gene (reference sequence). CDR3 DNA sequence: TGTGCCAGCAGCACCGGGACAGGTGGCTCTGGAAACACCATATATTTT. Protein sequence: CASSTGTGGSGNTIYF. Full variable domain (missing parts from reference TRBV5-4 and TRBJ1-3): ETGVTQSPTHLIKTRGQQVTLRCSSQSGHNTVSWYQQALGQGPQFIFQYYREEENGRGNFPPRFSGLQFPNYSSELNVNALELDDSALYLCASSTGTGGSGNTIYFGEGSWLTVV.

In this sample, this clone turned up a few times. This rearrangement joins TRBV14 to TRBJ1-2, with D possibly TRBD1 on 5 matching bases. CDR3 size: 14 residues. Germline V lookup: CDR1 SGHDN, CDR2 FVKESK. Trimming left V 2 bases short and J 3 bases short, with 10 bases between. This CDR3 reads CASSQLDRYYGYTF. The CDR3 coding sequence is TGTGCCAGCAGCCAACTCGACAGATACTATGGCTACACCTTC.

This clone was counted once. The V call is TRBV18, the J call TRBJ2-1, with TRBD2 matching over 11 bases. V shed 3 bases and J 6 bases; nucleotides not matched to a gene: 1. The CDR3 spans 14 residues. Germline V CDR1 and CDR2: KGHSH, LQKENI. The DNA for the CDR3 is TGTGCCAGCTCACCTACTAGCGGGGGCAATGAGCAGTTCTTC. It codes for CASSPTSGGNEQFF. The full variable domain, in which reference TRBV18 and TRBJ2-1 provide the parts outside the CDR3, is NAGVMQNPRHLVRRRGQEARLRCSPMKGHSHVYWYRQLPEEGLKFMVYLQKENIIDESGMPKERFSAEFPKEGPSILRIQQVVRGDSAAYFCASSPTSGGNEQFFGPGTRLTVL.

This clone was detected a few times. The chain carries TRBV5-1 and TRBJ1-4, with D possibly matching TRBD1 (6 bases). V was cut by 3 bases and J by 5 bases, with 11 bases left in between. Germline V gene data show CDR1 as SGHRS and CDR2 as YFSETQ. CDR3 length: 14 residues. CDR3 sequence reads: CASSSQGGNEKLFF. The CDR3 DNA reads TGCGCCAGCAGCTCACAGGGTGGAAATGAAAAACTGTTTTTT.

The rearrangement joins TRBV10-3 to TRBJ1-1; no clear D. The V gene's germline CDR1 is ENHRY and CDR2 SYGVKD. Trimming took 0 bases from V and 5 from J, leaving 10 bases between them. This CDR3 is built from 14 residues. The CDR3 here is CAISESHGGTEAFF. The CDR3 DNA reads TGTGCCATCAGTGAGTCACACGGCGGAACTGAAGCTTTCTTT.

The CDR3 protein is CASSQPTSGRTETQYF. As DNA, the CDR3 is TGTGCCAGCAGCCAACCGACTAGCGGGAGAACAGAGACCCAGTACTTC. The chain carries TRBV4-2 and TRBJ2-5; 12 nucleotides line up with TRBD2. The CDR3 extends over 16 amino acids. Germline CDR1 LGHNA, CDR2 YNFKEQ. V shed 2 bases, J shed 4 bases, and the junction held 5 bases outside the gene matches.

J is TRBJ1-1 and V is TRBV30, with D perhaps TRBD1 (5 bases). The CDR3 totals 14 residues. V was pared by 4 bases and J by 4 bases, with 16 bases between. Per the germline V gene, CDR1 is GTSNPN and CDR2 is SVGIG (reference sequence). DNA of the CDR3: TGTGCCTGGACAGGGATCCCTAGTTTCACTGAAGCTTTCTTT. Its translation: CAWTGIPSFTEAFF.

The chain has TRBV10-3 and TRBJ2-5; 7 bases map to TRBD1. From germline, CDR1 is ENHRY and CDR2 SYGVKD. With V trimmed by 2 bases and J by 5 bases, 5 bases remained unmatched. This CDR3 is built from 14 residues. Here the CDR3 reads CAISEAGGGETQYF. The CDR3 region has the DNA TGTGCCATCAGTGAGGCAGGGGGTGGTGAGACCCAGTACTTC.

The chain has TRBV2 and TRBJ1-2; no firm D call. This CDR3 region has 12 residues. V lost 7 bases, J lost 4 bases, and 10 bases lay in between. Germline V gene data show CDR1 as SNHLY and CDR2 as FYNNEI. CDR3 in amino acids: CASTARSYGYTF. The CDR3, as DNA: TGTGCCAGCACGGCCAGGTCCTATGGCTACACCTTC. The full variable domain, rest sourced from reference TRBV2 and TRBJ1-2, is EPEVTQTPSHQVTQMGQEVILRCVPISNHLYFYWYRQILGQKVEFLVSFYNNEISEKSEIFDDQFSVERPDGSNFTLKIRSTKLEDSAMYFCASTARSYGYTFGSGTRLTVV.

The chain combines TRBV5-1 with TRBJ1-1; D gene ambiguous. Per germline, CDR1 SGHRS and CDR2 YFSETQ. V lost 3 bases, J lost 7 bases, and 16 bases lay in between. The CDR3 runs to 14 residues. The CDR3 DNA reads as TGCGCCAGCAGCTCCGCGGCCCATTTGAGTGAAGCTTTCTTT. It is translated as CASSSAAHLSEAFF.

The V call is TRBV29-1, the J call TRBJ2-1; 8 bases align to TRBD1. CDR3 size: 13 residues. The trim removed 6 bases at V and 8 bases at J, leaving 9 bases unmatched. The germline CDR1 and CDR2 sequences are SQVTM and ANQGSEA. The CDR3 loop reads CSVGQGLFDEQFF. The CDR3 region has the DNA TGCAGCGTCGGACAGGGTTTATTTGATGAGCAGTTCTTC.

The V and J genes are TRBV18 and TRBJ2-7; 10 bases are a match to TRBD1. From germline, CDR1 is KGHSH and CDR2 LQKENI. The CDR3 length is 16 residues. The ends lost 2 bases at V and 7 bases at J; junction bases unmatched: 11. The CDR3 sequence: CASSPAKGQGPGEQYF. DNA for the CDR3: TGTGCCAGCTCACCAGCCAAGGGACAGGGGCCTGGGGAGCAGTACTTC.

This clone was seen a few times. The chain employs TRBV5-1 and TRBJ2-1, with 10 bases aligning to TRBD2. V dropped 0 bases and J dropped 3; count of bases not matched to a gene: 3. CDR3 length: 16 residues. Germline assignment: CDR1 SGHRS and CDR2 YFSETQ. CDR3 in amino acids: CASSLALAGGYNEQFF. Written as DNA, the CDR3 is TGCGCCAGCAGCTTGGCCTTAGCGGGGGGCTACAATGAGCAGTTCTTC.

The chain combines TRBV10-3 with TRBJ1-2; D perhaps matches TRBD1 (5 bases). The ends were cut back, 10 bases at V and 6 bases at J, with 24 bases in the middle. The CDR3 runs 15 residues. Germline CDR1 ENHRY, CDR2 SYGVKD. The CDR3 is CATRLRNSGVNGYTF. The CDR3 DNA follows: TGTGCCACCAGACTACGCAATTCGGGGGTTAATGGCTACACCTTC.